This TCR beta chain emerged from a study of blood T cell repertoires in COVID-19. Looking at the study overall: The United States, Italy and Spain were the sources of the acute and convalescent COVID-19 samples.

Germline V lookup: CDR1 MNHEY, CDR2 SMNVEV (reference sequence). The CDR3 is made up of 14 amino acids. Trimming removed 5 bases at V and 7 bases at J, with 15 bases between. As handled by the study authors: For nucleated cells, counts were estimated from reference gene primer amplification. Using immunoSEQ multiplex PCR, the repertoire was profiled, and TCRdb retains in-frame clones only, with some absent. The DNA was the basis for D and trimming; V, J and clone size are from that table. The profile shows approximately 300,000 clones, roughly nine tenths of them singletons. Participant age was roughly 18 to 100 years, and participants resided in about two dozen US areas. In assigning cohorts, the study relied on participant-reported clinical history.

The clonotype comes from a woman between 18 and 29 years old who had recovered from COVID-19. The chain is built from TRBV27 and TRBJ1-5; weak D call: TRBD1 (5 bases). The specimen was PBMCs or T cells enriched from blood (not recorded which). The CDR3 coding sequence is TGTGCCAGCAGTACCACGGGGGGTGGGCAGCCCCAGCATTTT. Amino acids: CASSTTGGGQPQHF.